This T cell receptor (beta chain) was sequenced for a study of T cell responses to AZD1222 COVID-19 vaccine. The V gene's germline CDR1 is MDHEN and CDR2 SYDVKM. Trimming took off 5 bases at V and 7 bases at J, with 21 bases between the two ends. This CDR3 is 15 amino acids long. About this clone: No antigen is known for it.

Study conclusions and caveats: Repertoire sampling happened only post peak T cell response. Of spike-specific TCRs, nearly half reportedly target regions left unmutated in variants.

Profiling relied on immunoSEQ multiplex PCR, and the TCRdb table lists in-frame clones only, not all of them. The data show about 100,000 clones, with about 83% seen just once and about 3.5% held by the top ten. The V gene is TRBV28, the J gene TRBJ2-7; D ambiguous. The material was peripheral blood, obtained on day 0 of AZD1222 vaccination. This receptor was taken from an adult in good health. The CDR3 region is CASSPGPGTMREQYF. DNA for the CDR3: TGTGCCAGCAGTCCAGGACCGGGCACAATGAGGGAGCAGTACTTC.